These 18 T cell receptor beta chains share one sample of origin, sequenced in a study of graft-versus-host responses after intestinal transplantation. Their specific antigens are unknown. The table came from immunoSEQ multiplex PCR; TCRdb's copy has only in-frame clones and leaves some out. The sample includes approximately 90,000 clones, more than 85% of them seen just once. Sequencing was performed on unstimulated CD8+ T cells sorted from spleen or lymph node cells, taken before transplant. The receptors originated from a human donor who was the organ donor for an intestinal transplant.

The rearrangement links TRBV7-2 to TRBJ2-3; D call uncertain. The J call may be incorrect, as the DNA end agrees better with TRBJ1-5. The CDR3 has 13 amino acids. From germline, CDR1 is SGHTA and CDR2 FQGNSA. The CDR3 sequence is CASSTISTDTQHF. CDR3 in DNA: TGTGCCAGCAGCACGATTAGCACAGATACGCAGCATTTT.

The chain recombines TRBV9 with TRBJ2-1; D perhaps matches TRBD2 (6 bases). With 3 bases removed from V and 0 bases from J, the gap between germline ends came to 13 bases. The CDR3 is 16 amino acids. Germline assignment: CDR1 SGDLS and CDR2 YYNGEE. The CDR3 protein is CASSGSRGSSYNEQFF. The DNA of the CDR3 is TGTGCCAGCAGCGGGAGTCGGGGGAGCTCCTACAATGAGCAGTTCTTC.

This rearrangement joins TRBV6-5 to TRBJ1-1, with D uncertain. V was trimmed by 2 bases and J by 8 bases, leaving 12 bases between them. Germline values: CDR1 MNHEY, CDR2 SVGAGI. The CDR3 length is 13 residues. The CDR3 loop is CASSYAVLAEAFF. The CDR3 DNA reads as TGTGCCAGCAGTTACGCCGTCTTGGCGGAAGCTTTCTTT.

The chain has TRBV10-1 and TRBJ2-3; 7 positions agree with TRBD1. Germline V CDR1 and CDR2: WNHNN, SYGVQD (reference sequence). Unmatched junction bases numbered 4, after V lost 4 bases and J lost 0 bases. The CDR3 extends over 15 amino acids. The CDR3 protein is CASSGDSQSTDTQYF. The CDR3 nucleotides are TGCGCCAGCAGTGGGGACAGCCAAAGCACAGATACGCAGTATTTT.

In DNA form, the CDR3 reads TGTGCCAGCAGCCCGGTCAGGGGGCGGCTCCAAGAGACCCAGTACTTC. It encodes CASSPVRGRLQETQYF. The chain carries TRBV7-9 and TRBJ2-5; 8 bases fit TRBD1. The CDR3 sequence is 16 residues long. Trimming at V came to 5 bases and at J to 1 base, leaving 9 bases not matched to a gene. CDR1 and CDR2 (germline): SEHNR, FQNEAQ (reference sequence).

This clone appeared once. CDR3 sequence reads: CASRTGVDNQPQHF. Written as DNA, the CDR3 is TGTGCCAGCAGAACAGGGGTTGACAATCAGCCCCAGCATTTT. The chain couples TRBV27 to TRBJ1-5, with 7 bases aligning to TRBD1. The V and J ends lost 6 bases and 3 bases, in that order; junction bases with no gene match: 5. In germline, CDR1 is MNHEY, CDR2 SMNVEV (reference sequence). The CDR3 is 14 amino acids.

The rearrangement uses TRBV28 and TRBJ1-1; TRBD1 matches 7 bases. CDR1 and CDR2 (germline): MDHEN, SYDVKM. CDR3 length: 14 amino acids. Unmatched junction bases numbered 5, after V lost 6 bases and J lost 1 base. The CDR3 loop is CASSLGQTNTEAFF. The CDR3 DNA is TGTGCCAGCAGCCTGGGACAGACGAACACTGAAGCTTTCTTT.

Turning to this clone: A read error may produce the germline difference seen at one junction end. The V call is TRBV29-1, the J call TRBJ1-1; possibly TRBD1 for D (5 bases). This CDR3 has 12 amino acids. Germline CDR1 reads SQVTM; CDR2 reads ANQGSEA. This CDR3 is CSAERGGTEAFF. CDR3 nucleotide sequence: TGCAGCGCTGAAAGGGGAGGCACTGAAGCTTTCTTT. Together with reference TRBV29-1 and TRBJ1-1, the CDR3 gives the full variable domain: SAVISQKPSRDICQRGTSLTIQCQVDSQVTMMFWYRQQPGQSLTLIATANQGSEATYESGFVIDKFPISRPNLTFSTLTVSNMSPEDSSIYLCSAERGGTEAFFGQGTRLTVV.

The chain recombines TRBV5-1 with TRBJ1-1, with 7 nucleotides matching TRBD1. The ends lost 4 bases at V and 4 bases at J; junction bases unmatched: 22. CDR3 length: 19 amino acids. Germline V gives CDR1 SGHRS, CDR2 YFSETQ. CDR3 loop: CASSPTWVRDSGLGTEAFF. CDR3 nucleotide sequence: TGCGCCAGCAGCCCTACTTGGGTTCGGGACAGTGGTTTGGGCACTGAAGCTTTCTTT. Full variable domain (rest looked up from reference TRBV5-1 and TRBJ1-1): KAGVTQTPRYLIKTRGQQVTLSCSPISGHRSVSWYQQTPGQGLQFLFEYFSETQRNKGNFPGRFSGRQFSNSRSEMNVSTLELGDSALYLCASSPTWVRDSGLGTEAFFGQGTRLTVV.

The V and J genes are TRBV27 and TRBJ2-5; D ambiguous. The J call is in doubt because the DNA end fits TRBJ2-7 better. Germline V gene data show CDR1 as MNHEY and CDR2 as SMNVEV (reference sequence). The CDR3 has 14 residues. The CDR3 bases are TGTGCCAGCAGTTTTGGCTCCCCTCGGGTCGAGCAGTACTTC. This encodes CASSFGSPRVEQYF.

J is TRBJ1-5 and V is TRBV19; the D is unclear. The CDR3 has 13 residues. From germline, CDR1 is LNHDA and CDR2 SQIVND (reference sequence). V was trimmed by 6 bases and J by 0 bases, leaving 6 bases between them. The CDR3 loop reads CASSVHSNQPQHF. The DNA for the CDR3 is TGTGCCAGTAGCGTCCATAGCAATCAGCCCCAGCATTTT.

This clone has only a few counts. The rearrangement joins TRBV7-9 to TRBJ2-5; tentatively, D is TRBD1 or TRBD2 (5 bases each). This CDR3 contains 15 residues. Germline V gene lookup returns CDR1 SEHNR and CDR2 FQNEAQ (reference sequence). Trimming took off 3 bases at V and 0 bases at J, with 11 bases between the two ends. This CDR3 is CASSLRDVYQETQYF. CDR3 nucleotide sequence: TGTGCCAGCAGCTTGAGGGACGTTTACCAAGAGACCCAGTACTTC.

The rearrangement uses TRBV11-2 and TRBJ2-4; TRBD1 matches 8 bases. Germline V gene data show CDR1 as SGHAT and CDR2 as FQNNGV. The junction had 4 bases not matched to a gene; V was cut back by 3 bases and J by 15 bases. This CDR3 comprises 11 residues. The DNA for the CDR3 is TGTGCCAGCAGCTTTGCAGGGGGCATGTACTTC. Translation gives CASSFAGGMYF.

The CDR3 region has the DNA TGTGCCAGCAGCCTCCAAGCGGGAGTCCACGAGCAGTACTTC. Amino acid sequence: CASSLQAGVHEQYF. V gene TRBV7-9 combines with J gene TRBJ2-7, with 8 nucleotides matching TRBD2. This CDR3 spans 14 amino acids. The J segment lost 5 bases and the V segment lost 5 bases, leaving 8 bases of the junction unmatched. The germline V gene has CDR1 SEHNR and CDR2 FQNEAQ (reference sequence).

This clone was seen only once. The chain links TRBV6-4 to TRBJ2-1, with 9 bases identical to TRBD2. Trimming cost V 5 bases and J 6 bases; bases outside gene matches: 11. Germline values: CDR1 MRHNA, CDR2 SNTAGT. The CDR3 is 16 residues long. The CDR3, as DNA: TGTGCCAGCAGTCAGGAGGTGGCTAGCGGGGTCAATGAGCAGTTCTTC. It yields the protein CASSQEVASGVNEQFF.

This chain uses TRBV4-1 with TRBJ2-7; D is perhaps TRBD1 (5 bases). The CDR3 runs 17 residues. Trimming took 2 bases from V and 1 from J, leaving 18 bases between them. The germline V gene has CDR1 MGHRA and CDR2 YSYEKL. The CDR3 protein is CASSQSRLTNRSYEQYF. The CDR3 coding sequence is TGCGCCAGCAGCCAAAGCCGCCTAACGAACAGGTCCTACGAGCAGTACTTC.

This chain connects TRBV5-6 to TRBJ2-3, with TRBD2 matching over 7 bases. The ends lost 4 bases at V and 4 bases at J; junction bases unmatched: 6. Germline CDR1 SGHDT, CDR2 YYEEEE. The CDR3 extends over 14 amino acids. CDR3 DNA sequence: TGTGCCAGCAGCATATCCGGGAGGTCAGATACGCAGTATTTT. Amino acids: CASSISGRSDTQYF.

The CDR3 sequence is CASSQGGSGVDTGELFF. CDR3 nucleotide sequence: TGCGCCAGCAGCCAAGGGGGTAGCGGGGTGGACACCGGGGAGCTGTTTTTT. The gene calls are TRBV4-1 and TRBJ2-2, with TRBD2 identical over 8 bases. With V trimmed by 1 base and J by 3 bases, 7 bases remained unmatched. This CDR3 has 17 residues. Germline CDR1 is MGHRA and CDR2 is YSYEKL.